The clone carrying this T cell receptor (beta chain) is medium-sized (0.01 to 0.1%) within its sample. Its cognate antigen is unknown. Constant-region reverse primers amplified full-length variable regions, followed by semi-nested Nested Universal Primer A PCR. TCRdb processed the 5' RACE reads anew with MiXCR; each CDR3 protein has one entry. The data show roughly 69,000 distinct CDR3 sequences, with 20% to 25% seen just once and 2.5% to 3.5% held by the top ten. Study-wide results and caveats: Tumor memory CD4+ T cell TCR gene usage clustered with blood and lymph node memory CD4+ cells and lymph node naive CD4+ cells. Tumor-infiltrating Treg TCR alpha and beta sequences overlapped most with tumor naive CD4+ T cells, then blood naive.

This clonotype was obtained from a female donor with breast cancer. Sequencing used memory CD4+ T cells sorted from a lymph node. Subset meaning: memory CD4+ T cells, CD4+CD45RO+CD25-.

The CDR3, as DNA: TGTGCCAGCAGCTTAGCCGGAGTAGCGGATACGCAGTATTTT. This encodes CASSLAGVADTQYF. The chain has TRBV7-6 and TRBJ2-3; possible D gene TRBD2, 5 bases. V lost 0 bases and J 6 bases, leaving 10 bases between the germline ends. This CDR3 has 14 amino acids. CDR1 and CDR2 (germline): SGHVS, FNYEAQ.